This T cell receptor (beta chain) appears in the sequencing data of a study of blood T cell repertoires in COVID-19. Across the whole study: T cells, B-cell-depleted T cells, or PBMCs supplied cDNA or gDNA.

Clones were sequenced by immunoSEQ multiplex PCR, and TCRdb holds only the in-frame ones, with some missing. Among 150,000 to 200,000 clones listed, less than 90% were seen once. Recruited during active infection, patients (from Seattle) were subsequently followed longitudinally. The sequencing sample was made of peripheral blood. The sequence came from a woman aged 60-70 years with COVID-19, enrolled during active disease.

The CDR3 protein is CASSRGTVVNQPQHF. DNA of the CDR3: TGTGCCAGCAGCCGAGGGACAGTAGTGAATCAGCCCCAGCATTTT. The chain uses TRBV7-8 and TRBJ1-5; 7 bases line up with TRBD1. Germline CDR1 is SGHVS and CDR2 is FQNEAQ. Trimming removed 5 bases from V and 4 bases from J; junction bases left unmatched: 8. This CDR3 is 15 amino acids long.